This paragraph reports one T cell receptor (beta chain). This entry belongs to a study of blood T cell repertoires in COVID-19. At the level of the study: Acute-phase and convalescent COVID-19 samples originated in the United States, Italy and Spain. In each case, the material was cDNA or gDNA derived from T cells, B-cell-depleted T cells, or PBMCs.

Per the study methods: Amplification from reference gene primers served as the basis for estimated nucleated cell counts. Here immunoSEQ multiplex PCR was the method, and the copy in TCRdb shows in-frame clones only, minus some. V and J calls and clone size are given by that table; D and trimming were obtained from the DNA. The table has 250,000 to 300,000 clones, approximately 86% seen once. What was sequenced was peripheral blood. This clonotype was sampled from a woman aged 45 to 65 who had recovered from COVID-19.

CDR3 amino acids: CASSQLAGSGNTIYF. CDR3 sequence (DNA): TGTGCCAGCAGCCAATTAGCCGGCTCTGGAAACACCATATATTTT. The chain links TRBV3-1 (or the pseudogene TRBV3-2) to TRBJ1-3; no firm D call. CDR3 length: 15 residues. Germline lookup yields CDR1 LGHDT and CDR2 YNNKEL (reference sequence). V gave up 2 bases and J gave up 0 bases, with 8 bases separating them.